The following is a TCR beta chain sequence with its context. The data are from a study of shared clonotypes between healthy human individuals. Here immunoSEQ multiplex PCR was the method, and the copy in TCRdb shows in-frame clones only, minus some. This sample carries 600,000 to 750,000 clones, 80% to 95% of them seen once, and the ten largest clones take 34%. Trimming stripped 1 base from V and 7 bases from J, with 11 bases between. Germline-derived CDR1 and CDR2 are MGHRA and YSYEKL. The CDR3 covers 14 residues. The chain couples TRBV4-1 to TRBJ1-5; no reliable D call. The TCR comes from a man between 18 and 35 years old in good health. Some clones in this sample may be carry-over from other donors' samples. Sequencing was carried out using memory CD8+ T cells from PBMCs. Subset defined: CD45RO+ cells pooled with CCR7-negative TemRA cells. CDR3 sequence: CASSQAGRAQPQHF. For the CDR3, the DNA is TGCGCCAGCAGCCAAGCTGGAAGGGCCCAGCCCCAGCATTTT.